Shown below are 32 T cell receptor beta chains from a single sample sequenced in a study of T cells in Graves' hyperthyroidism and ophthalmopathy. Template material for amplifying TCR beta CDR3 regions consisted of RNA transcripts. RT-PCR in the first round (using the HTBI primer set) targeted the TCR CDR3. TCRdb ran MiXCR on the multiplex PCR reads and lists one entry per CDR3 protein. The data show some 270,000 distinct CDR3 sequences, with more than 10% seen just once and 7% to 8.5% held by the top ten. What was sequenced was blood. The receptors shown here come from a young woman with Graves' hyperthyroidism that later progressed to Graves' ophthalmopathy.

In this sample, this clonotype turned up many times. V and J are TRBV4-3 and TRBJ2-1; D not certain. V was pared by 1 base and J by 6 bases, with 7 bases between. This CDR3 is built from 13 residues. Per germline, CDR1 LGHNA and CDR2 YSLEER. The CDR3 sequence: CASSQGIFNEQFF. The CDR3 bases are TGCGCCAGCAGCCAAGGTATCTTCAATGAGCAGTTCTTC.

CDR3: CASTEHRGQGRPQHF. The CDR3 DNA follows: TGTGCCAGCACGGAACACAGGGGGCAGGGGCGGCCCCAGCATTTT. V gene TRBV6-1 combines with J gene TRBJ1-5; 9 nucleotides line up with TRBD1. J lost 9 bases, V lost 7 bases, and 13 bases had no gene match. Germline V gene sequence: CDR1 MNHNS, CDR2 SASEGT. The CDR3 runs 15 residues.

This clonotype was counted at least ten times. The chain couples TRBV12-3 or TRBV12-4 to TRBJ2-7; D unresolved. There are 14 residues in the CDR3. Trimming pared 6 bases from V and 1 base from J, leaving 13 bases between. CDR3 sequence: CASSDTGSSYEQYF. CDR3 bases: TGTGCCAGCAGCGATACCGGGTCTTCCTACGAGCAGTACTTC.

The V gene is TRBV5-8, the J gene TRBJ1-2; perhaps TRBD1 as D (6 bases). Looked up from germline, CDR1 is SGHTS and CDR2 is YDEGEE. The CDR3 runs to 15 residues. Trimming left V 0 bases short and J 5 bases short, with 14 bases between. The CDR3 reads CASSLVGQLKYGYTF. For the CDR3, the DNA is TGTGCCAGCAGCTTGGTCGGACAGCTGAAATATGGCTACACCTTC.

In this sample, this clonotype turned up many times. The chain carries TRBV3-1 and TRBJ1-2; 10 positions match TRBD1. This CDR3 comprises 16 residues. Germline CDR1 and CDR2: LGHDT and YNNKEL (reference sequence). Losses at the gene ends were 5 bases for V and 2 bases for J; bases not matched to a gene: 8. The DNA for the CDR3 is TGTGCCAGCAGCTACCTCGGGGACAGGGGCAACTATGGCTACACCTTC. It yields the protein CASSYLGDRGNYGYTF.

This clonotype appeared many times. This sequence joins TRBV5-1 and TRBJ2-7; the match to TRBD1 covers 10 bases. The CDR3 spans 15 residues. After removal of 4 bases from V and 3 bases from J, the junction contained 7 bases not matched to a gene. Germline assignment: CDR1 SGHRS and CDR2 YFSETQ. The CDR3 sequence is CASSPPGQGIYEQYF. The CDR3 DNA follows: TGCGCCAGCAGCCCACCGGGACAGGGGATCTACGAGCAGTACTTC.

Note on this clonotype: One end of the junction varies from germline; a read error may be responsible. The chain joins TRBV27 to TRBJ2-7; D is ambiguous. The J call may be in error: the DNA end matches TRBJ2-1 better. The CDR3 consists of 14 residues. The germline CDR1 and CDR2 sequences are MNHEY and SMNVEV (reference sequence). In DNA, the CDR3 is TGTGCCGGCAGTTTATACGTAACCTCCTACGAGCAGTTCTTC. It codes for CAGSLYVTSYEQFF.

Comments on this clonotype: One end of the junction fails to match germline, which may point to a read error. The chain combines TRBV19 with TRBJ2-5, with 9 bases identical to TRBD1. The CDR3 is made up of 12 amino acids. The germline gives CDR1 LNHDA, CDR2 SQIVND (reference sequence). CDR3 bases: TGTGCCAGTAGTGGAAGGACAGGGGCTCCTAACTTC. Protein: CASSGRTGAPNF.

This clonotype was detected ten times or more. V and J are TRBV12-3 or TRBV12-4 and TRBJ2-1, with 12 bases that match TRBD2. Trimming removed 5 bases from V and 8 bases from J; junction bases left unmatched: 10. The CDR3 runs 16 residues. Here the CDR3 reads CASSPWGLAGTDEQFF. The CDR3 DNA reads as TGTGCCAGCAGTCCCTGGGGACTAGCGGGCACCGATGAGCAGTTCTTC.

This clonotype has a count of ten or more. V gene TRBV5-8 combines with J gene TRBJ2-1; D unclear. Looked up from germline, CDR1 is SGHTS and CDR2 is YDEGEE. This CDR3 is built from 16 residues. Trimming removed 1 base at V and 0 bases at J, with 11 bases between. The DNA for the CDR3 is TGTGCCAGCAGCTTGTACGGAAGAAGCTCCTACAATGAGCAGTTCTTC. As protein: CASSLYGRSSYNEQFF. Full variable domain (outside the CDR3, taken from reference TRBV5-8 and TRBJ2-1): EAGVTQSPTHLIKTRGQQATLRCSPISGHTSVYWYQQALGLGLQFLLWYDEGEERNRGNFPPRFSGRQFPNYSSELNVNALELEDSALYLCASSLYGRSSYNEQFFGPGTRLTVL.

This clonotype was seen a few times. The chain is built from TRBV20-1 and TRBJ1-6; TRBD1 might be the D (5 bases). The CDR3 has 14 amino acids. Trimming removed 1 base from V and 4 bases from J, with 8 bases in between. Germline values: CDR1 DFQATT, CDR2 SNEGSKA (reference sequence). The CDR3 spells CSARGRDYNSPLHF. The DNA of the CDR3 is TGCAGTGCTAGAGGCAGGGATTATAATTCACCCCTCCACTTT.

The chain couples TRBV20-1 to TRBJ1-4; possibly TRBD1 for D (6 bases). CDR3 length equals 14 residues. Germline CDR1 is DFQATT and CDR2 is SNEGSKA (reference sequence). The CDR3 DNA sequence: TGCAATGCGCTACCGGGACACCTTAATGAAAAACTGTTTTTT. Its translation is CNALPGHLNEKLFF.

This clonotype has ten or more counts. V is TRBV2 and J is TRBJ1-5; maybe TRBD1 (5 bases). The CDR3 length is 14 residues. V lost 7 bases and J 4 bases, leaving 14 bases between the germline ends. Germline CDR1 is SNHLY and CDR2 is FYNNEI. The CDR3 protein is CASNPGLGNQPQHF. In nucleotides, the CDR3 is TGTGCCAGCAATCCAGGGTTGGGAAATCAGCCCCAGCATTTT.

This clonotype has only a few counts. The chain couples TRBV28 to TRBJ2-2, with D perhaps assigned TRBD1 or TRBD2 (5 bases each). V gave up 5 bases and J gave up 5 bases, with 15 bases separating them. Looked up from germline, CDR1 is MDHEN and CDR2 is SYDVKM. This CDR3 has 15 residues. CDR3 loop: CASSNRGPTTGELFF. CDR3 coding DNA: TGTGCCAGCAGTAATCGGGGACCCACGACCGGGGAGCTGTTTTTT.

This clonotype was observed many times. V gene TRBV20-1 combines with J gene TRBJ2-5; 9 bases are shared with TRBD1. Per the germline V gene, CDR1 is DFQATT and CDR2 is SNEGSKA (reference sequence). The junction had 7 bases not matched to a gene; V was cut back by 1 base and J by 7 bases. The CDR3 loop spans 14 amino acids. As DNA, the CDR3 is TGCAGTGCTAGAGTCACAGGGGGCGAAGGGACCCAGTACTTC. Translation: CSARVTGGEGTQYF.

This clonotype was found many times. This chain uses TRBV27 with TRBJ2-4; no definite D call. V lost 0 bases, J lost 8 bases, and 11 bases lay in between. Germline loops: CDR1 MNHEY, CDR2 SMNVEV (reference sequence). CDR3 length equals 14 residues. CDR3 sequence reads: CASSLSLGRDIQYF. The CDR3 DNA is TGTGCCAGCAGTTTATCGCTGGGAAGGGACATTCAGTACTTC.

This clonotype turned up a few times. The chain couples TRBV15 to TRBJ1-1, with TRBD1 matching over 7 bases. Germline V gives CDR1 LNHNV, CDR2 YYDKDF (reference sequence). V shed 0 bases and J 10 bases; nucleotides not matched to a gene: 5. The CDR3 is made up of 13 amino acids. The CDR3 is CATSRDPDRRAFF. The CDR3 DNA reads TGTGCCACCAGCAGAGATCCGGACAGGAGAGCTTTCTTT.

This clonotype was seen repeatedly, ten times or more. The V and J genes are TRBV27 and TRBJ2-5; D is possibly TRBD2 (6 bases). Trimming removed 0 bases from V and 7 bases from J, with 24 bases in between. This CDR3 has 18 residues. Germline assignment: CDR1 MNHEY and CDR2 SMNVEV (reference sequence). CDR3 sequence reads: CASSLSIGTGVEFVTQYF. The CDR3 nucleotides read TGTGCCAGCAGTTTATCGATCGGGACTGGGGTTGAATTTGTGACCCAGTACTTC.

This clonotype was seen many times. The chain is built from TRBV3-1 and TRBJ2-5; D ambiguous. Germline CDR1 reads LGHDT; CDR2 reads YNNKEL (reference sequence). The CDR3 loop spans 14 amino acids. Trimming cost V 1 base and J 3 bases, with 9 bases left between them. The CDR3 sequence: CASSQAGGKETQYF. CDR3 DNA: TGTGCCAGCAGCCAAGCGGGTGGGAAAGAGACCCAGTACTTC.

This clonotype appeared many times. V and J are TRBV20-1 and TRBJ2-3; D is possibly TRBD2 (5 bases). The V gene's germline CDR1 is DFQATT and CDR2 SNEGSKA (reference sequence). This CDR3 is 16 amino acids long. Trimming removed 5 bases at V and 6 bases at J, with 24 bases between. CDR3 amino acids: CSAGLSGNPARDTQYF. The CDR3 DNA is TGCAGTGCTGGATTGAGCGGTAACCCTGCTCGCGATACGCAGTATTTT.

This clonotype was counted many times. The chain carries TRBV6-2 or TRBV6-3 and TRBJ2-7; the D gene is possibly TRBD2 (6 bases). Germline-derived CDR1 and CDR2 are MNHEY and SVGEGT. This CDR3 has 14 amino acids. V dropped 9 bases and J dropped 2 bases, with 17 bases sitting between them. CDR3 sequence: CASRDFSTTYEQYF. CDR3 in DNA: TGTGCCAGTAGGGACTTCTCGACGACCTACGAGCAGTACTTC.

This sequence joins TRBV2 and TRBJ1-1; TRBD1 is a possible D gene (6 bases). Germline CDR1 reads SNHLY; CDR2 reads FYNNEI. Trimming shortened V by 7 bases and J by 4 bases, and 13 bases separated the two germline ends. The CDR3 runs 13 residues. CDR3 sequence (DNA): TGTGCCAGCATGTGGGGGGGCCGCACTGAAGCTTTCTTT. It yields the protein CASMWGGRTEAFF.

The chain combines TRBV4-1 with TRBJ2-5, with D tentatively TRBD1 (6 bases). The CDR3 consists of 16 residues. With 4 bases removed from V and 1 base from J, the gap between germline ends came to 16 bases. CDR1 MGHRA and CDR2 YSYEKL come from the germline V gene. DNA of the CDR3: TGCGCCAGCAGCCTGGGGACCGGGACACTCCAAGAGACCCAGTACTTC. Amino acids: CASSLGTGTLQETQYF.

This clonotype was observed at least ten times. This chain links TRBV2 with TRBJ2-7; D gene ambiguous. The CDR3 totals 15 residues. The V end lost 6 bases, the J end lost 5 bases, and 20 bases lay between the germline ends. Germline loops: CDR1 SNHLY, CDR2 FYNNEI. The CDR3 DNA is TGTGCCAGCAGCCAGTCCGCAGGCCTGTTGAACGAGCAGTACTTC. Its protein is CASSQSAGLLNEQYF.

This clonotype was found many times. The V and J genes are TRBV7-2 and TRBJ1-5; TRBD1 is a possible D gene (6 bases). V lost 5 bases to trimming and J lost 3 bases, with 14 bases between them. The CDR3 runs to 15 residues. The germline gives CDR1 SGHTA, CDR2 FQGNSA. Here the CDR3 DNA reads TGTGCCAGCAGCCCGACAGGATTTGACAATCAGCCCCAGCATTTT. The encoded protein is CASSPTGFDNQPQHF. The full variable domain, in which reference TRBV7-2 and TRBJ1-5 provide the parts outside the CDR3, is GAGVSQSPSNKVTEKGKDVELRCDPISGHTALYWYRQSLGQGLEFLIYFQGNSAPDKSGLPSDRFSAERTGGSVSTLTIQRTQQEDSAVYLCASSPTGFDNQPQHFGDGTRLSIL.

The CDR3 DNA follows: TGTGCCAGCAGCTTGACACTGACCACAGATACGCAGTATTTT. The encoded protein is CASSLTLTTDTQYF. The genes are TRBV3-1 and TRBJ2-3; D ambiguous. With 5 bases removed from V and 2 bases from J, the gap between germline ends came to 11 bases. Germline V CDR1 and CDR2: LGHDT, YNNKEL (reference sequence). CDR3 length equals 14 residues.

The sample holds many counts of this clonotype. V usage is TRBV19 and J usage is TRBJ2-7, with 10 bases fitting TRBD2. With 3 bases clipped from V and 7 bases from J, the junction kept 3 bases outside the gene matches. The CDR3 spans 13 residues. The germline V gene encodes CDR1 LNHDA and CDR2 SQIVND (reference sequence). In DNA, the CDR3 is TGTGCCAGTAGTATTGCTAGCGGGAGTGAGCAGTACTTC. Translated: CASSIASGSEQYF.

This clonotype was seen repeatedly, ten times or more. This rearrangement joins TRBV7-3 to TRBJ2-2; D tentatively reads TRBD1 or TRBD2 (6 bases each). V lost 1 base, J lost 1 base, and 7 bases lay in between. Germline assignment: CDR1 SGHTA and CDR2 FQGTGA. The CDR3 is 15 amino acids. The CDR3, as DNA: TGTGCCAGCAGCTTAAAGGGGGGGAACACCGGGGAGCTGTTTTTT. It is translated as CASSLKGGNTGELFF.

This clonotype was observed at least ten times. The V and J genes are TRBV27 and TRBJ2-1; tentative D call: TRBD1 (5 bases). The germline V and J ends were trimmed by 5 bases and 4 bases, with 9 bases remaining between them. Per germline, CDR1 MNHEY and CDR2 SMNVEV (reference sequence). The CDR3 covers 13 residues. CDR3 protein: CASSPRVYNEQFF. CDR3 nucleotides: TGTGCCAGCAGTCCCAGGGTTTACAATGAGCAGTTCTTC.

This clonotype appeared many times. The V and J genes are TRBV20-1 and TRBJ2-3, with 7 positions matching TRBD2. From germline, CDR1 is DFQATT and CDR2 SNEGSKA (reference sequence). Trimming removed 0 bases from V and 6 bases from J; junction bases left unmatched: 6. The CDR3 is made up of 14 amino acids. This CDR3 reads CSARDLTREDTQYF. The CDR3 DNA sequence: TGCAGTGCTAGAGATCTAACGCGGGAGGATACGCAGTATTTT.

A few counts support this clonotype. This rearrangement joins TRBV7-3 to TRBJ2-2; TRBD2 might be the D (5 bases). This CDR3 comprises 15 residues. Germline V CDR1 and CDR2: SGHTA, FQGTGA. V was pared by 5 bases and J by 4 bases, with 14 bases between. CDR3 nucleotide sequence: TGTGCCAGCAGCCTACTTGGGGAGAGCACCGGGGAGCTGTTTTTT. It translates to CASSLLGESTGELFF.

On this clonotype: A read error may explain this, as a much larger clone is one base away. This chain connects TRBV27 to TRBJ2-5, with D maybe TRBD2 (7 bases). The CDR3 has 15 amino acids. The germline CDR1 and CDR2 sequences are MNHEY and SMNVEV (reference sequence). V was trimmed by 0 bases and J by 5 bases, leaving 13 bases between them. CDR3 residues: CASSLSSGGLETQYF. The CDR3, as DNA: TGTGCCAGCAGTTTATCGTCGGGGGGCTTGGAGACCCAGTACTTC.